The next 22 T cell receptor beta chains were all read from a single sample in a study of siplizumab effects on memory and regulatory T cells. The method was immunoSEQ multiplex PCR; TCRdb's version includes in-frame clones alone and lacks a portion of them. The table has approximately 97,000 clones, 80% to 95% seen once; the top ten hold about 1.1%. Material for sequencing was CD4+ T cells sorted from blood. All receptors derive from a human donor in good health.

This chain uses TRBV7-9 with TRBJ2-2; the match to TRBD1 covers 10 bases. Looked up from germline, CDR1 is SEHNR and CDR2 is FQNEAQ (reference sequence). The CDR3 has 16 amino acids. J gave up 3 bases and V 5 bases, and 6 bases lay outside the gene matches. The CDR3 nucleotides are TGTGCCAGCAGCCCTCCGGGACAGGGGTACACCGGGGAGCTGTTTTTT. This codes for CASSPPGQGYTGELFF.

The J gene is TRBJ2-7, the V gene TRBV5-1; D not certain. The V and J ends lost 7 bases and 5 bases respectively, with 10 bases between them. Germline CDR1 SGHRS, CDR2 YFSETQ. This CDR3 comprises 11 residues. The CDR3 is CASGYGHEQYF. The CDR3 DNA reads as TGCGCCAGCGGTTACGGGCACGAGCAGTACTTC. Looking up the rest from reference TRBV5-1 and TRBJ2-7 gives the full variable domain: KAGVTQTPRYLIKTRGQQVTLSCSPISGHRSVSWYQQTPGQGLQFLFEYFSETQRNKGNFPGRFSGRQFSNSRSEMNVSTLELGDSALYLCASGYGHEQYFGPGTRLTVT.

The CDR3 loop reads CASRKTTGANPEAFF. In nucleotides, the CDR3 is TGTGCCAGCAGGAAGACTACAGGGGCCAACCCCGAAGCTTTCTTT. V usage is TRBV2 and J usage is TRBJ1-1; 7 bases are a match to TRBD1. The CDR3 covers 15 residues. Germline CDR1 reads SNHLY; CDR2 reads FYNNEI. J gave up 8 bases and V 6 bases, and 15 bases lay outside the gene matches.

The genes are TRBV5-1 and TRBJ2-2, with D perhaps TRBD2 (5 bases). The CDR3 has 16 residues. Per germline, CDR1 SGHRS and CDR2 YFSETQ. The V gene lost 0 bases and the J gene lost 3 bases, with 12 bases spanning the gap. Written as DNA, the CDR3 is TGCGCCAGCAGCTTGGGGGCTAGCAGCTACACCGGGGAGCTGTTTTTT. Protein: CASSLGASSYTGELFF.

This rearrangement joins TRBV11-3 to TRBJ2-5; D perhaps matches TRBD2 (5 bases). Looked up from germline, CDR1 is SGHNT and CDR2 is YENEEA. V lost 2 bases and J lost 5, with 15 bases in between. The CDR3 covers 15 residues. CDR3: CASSLHGSSGETQYF. The CDR3, as DNA: TGTGCCAGCAGCTTACATGGGAGCTCCGGGGAGACCCAGTACTTC.

The rearrangement links TRBV2 to TRBJ1-5; 8 bases agree with TRBD1. The CDR3 consists of 15 residues. Trimming removed 4 bases from V and 2 bases from J; junction bases left unmatched: 4. Germline loops: CDR1 SNHLY, CDR2 FYNNEI. The CDR3 nucleotides read TGTGCCAGCAGTGGGCTGGGACAGGGCAATCAGCCCCAGCATTTT. Translation gives CASSGLGQGNQPQHF. Drawing the rest from reference TRBV2 and TRBJ1-5, the complete variable domain is EPEVTQTPSHQVTQMGQEVILRCVPISNHLYFYWYRQILGQKVEFLVSFYNNEISEKSEIFDDQFSVERPDGSNFTLKIRSTKLEDSAMYFCASSGLGQGNQPQHFGDGTRLSIL.

The chain employs TRBV5-1 and TRBJ2-1; D is unclear. The germline gives CDR1 SGHRS, CDR2 YFSETQ. With 3 bases removed from V and 9 bases from J, the gap between germline ends came to 13 bases. There are 13 residues in the CDR3. The CDR3 reads CASSSTPQVEQFF. The CDR3 region has the DNA TGCGCCAGCAGCTCAACCCCTCAGGTTGAGCAGTTCTTC.

V usage is TRBV19 and J usage is TRBJ1-1; D call uncertain. The CDR3 runs to 12 residues. V lost 5 bases to trimming and J lost 4 bases, with 8 bases between them. Germline V gene sequence: CDR1 LNHDA, CDR2 SQIVND (reference sequence). The CDR3 DNA follows: TGTGCCAGTAGTGAGTGGCCCACTGAAGCTTTCTTT. Its translation: CASSEWPTEAFF. Filled out from reference TRBV19 and TRBJ1-1, the complete variable domain reads DGGITQSPKYLFRKEGQNVTLSCEQNLNHDAMYWYRQDPGQGLRLIYYSQIVNDFQKGDIAEGYSVSREKKESFPLTVTSAQKNPTAFYLCASSEWPTEAFFGQGTRLTVV.

This chain links TRBV18 with TRBJ2-1; 11 bases map to TRBD2. The V gene's germline CDR1 is KGHSH and CDR2 LQKENI. The CDR3 covers 15 residues. V dropped 4 bases and J dropped 6; count of bases not matched to a gene: 5. CDR3 bases: TGTGCCAGCTCACGGACTAGCGGGCCGCTCAATGAGCAGTTCTTC. This translates into CASSRTSGPLNEQFF.

The chain links TRBV5-4 to TRBJ2-7; D is ambiguous. The CDR3 runs 11 residues. The ends were cut back, 3 bases at V and 4 bases at J, with 5 bases in the middle. Germline assignment: CDR1 SGHNT and CDR2 YYREEE (reference sequence). For the CDR3, the DNA is TGTGCCAGCAGCTCCAATTACGAGCAGTACTTC. Translating it yields CASSSNYEQYF.

This chain joins TRBV28 and TRBJ2-1, with D perhaps assigned TRBD1 or TRBD2 (5 bases each). The CDR3 runs 11 residues. V shed 6 bases and J shed 7 bases, with 7 bases lying between them. Per germline, CDR1 MDHEN and CDR2 SYDVKM. The CDR3 protein is CASRGDNEQFF. The CDR3 nucleotides are TGTGCCAGCAGGGGGGATAATGAGCAGTTCTTC.

This clone appeared a single time. This chain joins TRBV11-2 and TRBJ2-7; 8 nucleotides line up with TRBD2. There are 15 residues in the CDR3. Looked up from germline, CDR1 is SGHAT and CDR2 is FQNNGV. Trimming cost V 5 bases and J 7 bases; bases outside gene matches: 13. CDR3 sequence (DNA): TGTGCCAGCAGCCCTCCCAGCGGGAGACAACGAGAGCAGTACTTC. It encodes CASSPPSGRQREQYF.

This sequence joins TRBV11-3 and TRBJ2-2, with 9 positions matching TRBD1. V shed 0 bases, J shed 9 bases, and the junction held 5 bases outside the gene matches. Looked up from germline, CDR1 is SGHNT and CDR2 is YENEEA. This CDR3 contains 15 residues. CDR3 in DNA: TGTGCCAGCAGCTTAGACGGACAGGGGTCGAGGGAGCTGTTTTTT. The encoded protein is CASSLDGQGSRELFF.

V usage is TRBV27 and J usage is TRBJ1-4; TRBD1 might be the D (5 bases). V dropped 6 bases and J dropped 4 bases, with 15 bases sitting between them. Germline V gene data show CDR1 as MNHEY and CDR2 as SMNVEV (reference sequence). The CDR3 has 15 residues. The CDR3 DNA is TGTGCCAGCAGCCGAGTCGGGACGGTTAATGAAAAACTGTTTTTT. It specifies CASSRVGTVNEKLFF.

This chain links TRBV11-2 with TRBJ2-7, with TRBD1 matching 7 bases. Germline values: CDR1 SGHAT, CDR2 FQNNGV. Losses at the gene ends were 5 bases for V and 4 bases for J; bases not matched to a gene: 8. This CDR3 has 14 residues. The CDR3 DNA follows: TGTGCCAGCAGCGGAACGCAGGGACAGTACGAGCAGTACTTC. It is translated as CASSGTQGQYEQYF.

V usage is TRBV11-2 and J usage is TRBJ2-2; 8 bases match TRBD2. CDR1 is SGHAT, CDR2 FQNNGV, per germline. Trimming cost V 7 bases and J 5 bases; bases outside gene matches: 12. This CDR3 region has 16 residues. Written as DNA, the CDR3 is TGTGCCAGCATCCCAACTAGCGGAGAAATTACCGGGGAGCTGTTTTTT. As protein: CASIPTSGEITGELFF.

V usage is TRBV28 and J usage is TRBJ1-1; 7 bases are a match to TRBD1. CDR3 length: 16 residues. In germline, CDR1 is MDHEN, CDR2 SYDVKM. V lost 8 bases to trimming and J lost 1 base; unmatched junction nucleotides: 13. The DNA for the CDR3 is TGTGCCAGCGGTAACAGGGGATTCCAAACGAACACTGAAGCTTTCTTT. It codes for CASGNRGFQTNTEAFF.

This sequence joins TRBV28 and TRBJ1-5; 10 positions agree with TRBD1. The CDR3 is 17 amino acids. Germline-derived CDR1 and CDR2 are MDHEN and SYDVKM. Trimming cost V 6 bases and J 1 base; bases outside gene matches: 9. The CDR3 loop is CASRVGGQGLSNQPQHF. The CDR3, as DNA: TGTGCCAGCAGAGTCGGGGGACAGGGGCTGAGCAATCAGCCCCAGCATTTT.

This clone was counted a few times. The rearrangement uses TRBV5-4 and TRBJ1-2; D gene ambiguous. CDR1 and CDR2 from the germline V gene are SGHNT and YYREEE (reference sequence). The CDR3 spans 14 residues. The ends were cut back, 4 bases at V and 5 bases at J, with 15 bases in the middle. CDR3: CASSGLRQGYGYTF. For the CDR3, the DNA is TGTGCCAGCAGCGGCCTCAGGCAAGGATATGGCTACACCTTC.

This chain joins TRBV5-5 and TRBJ2-3; D remains ambiguous. The CDR3 extends over 12 amino acids. Germline V gene data show CDR1 as SGHKS and CDR2 as YYEKEE (reference sequence). The V end lost 7 bases, the J end lost 0 bases, and 6 bases lay between the germline ends. This CDR3 is CASGTSTDTQYF. Written as DNA, the CDR3 is TGTGCCAGCGGCACTAGCACAGATACGCAGTATTTT.

The gene calls are TRBV7-9 and TRBJ1-4; D unresolved. The CDR3 loop spans 13 amino acids. V dropped 4 bases and J dropped 9 bases, with 12 bases sitting between them. Germline CDR1 SEHNR, CDR2 FQNEAQ (reference sequence). The CDR3 DNA reads TGTGCCAGCAGCTCCTCGAAAGGAAAAAAACTGTTTTTT. It encodes CASSSSKGKKLFF. The whole variable domain, filled in from reference TRBV7-9 and TRBJ1-4, reads DTGVSQNPRHKITKRGQNVTFRCDPISEHNRLYWYRQTLGQGPEFLTYFQNEAQLEKSRLLSDRFSAERPKGSFSTLEIQRTEQGDSAMYLCASSSSKGKKLFFGSGTQLSVL.

This rearrangement joins TRBV18 to TRBJ2-5, with 9 bases lining up with TRBD2. The CDR3 has 15 amino acids. J was trimmed by 4 bases and V by 1 base; bases with no gene match: 4. Germline CDR1 KGHSH, CDR2 LQKENI. The chain's CDR3 is CASSPLAGVRETQYF. The CDR3 bases are TGTGCCAGCTCACCACTAGCGGGAGTGAGAGAGACCCAGTACTTC.